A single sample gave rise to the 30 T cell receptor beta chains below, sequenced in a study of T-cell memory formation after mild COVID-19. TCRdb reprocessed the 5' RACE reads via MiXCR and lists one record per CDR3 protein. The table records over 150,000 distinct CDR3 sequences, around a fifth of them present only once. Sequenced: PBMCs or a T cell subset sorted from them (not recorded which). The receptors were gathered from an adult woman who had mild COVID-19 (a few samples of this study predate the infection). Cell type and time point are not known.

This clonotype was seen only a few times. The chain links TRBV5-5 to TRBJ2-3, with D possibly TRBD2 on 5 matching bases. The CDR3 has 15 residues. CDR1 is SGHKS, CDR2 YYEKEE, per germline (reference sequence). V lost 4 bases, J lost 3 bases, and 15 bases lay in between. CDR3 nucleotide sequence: TGTGCCAGCAGCGTGACGGACTTAGAAACAGATACGCAGTATTTT. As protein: CASSVTDLETDTQYF.

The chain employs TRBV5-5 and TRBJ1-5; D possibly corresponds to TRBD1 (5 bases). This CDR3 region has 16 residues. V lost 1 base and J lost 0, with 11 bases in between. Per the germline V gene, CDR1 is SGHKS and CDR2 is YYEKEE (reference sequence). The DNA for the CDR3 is TGTGCCAGCAGCTTGATCGGGGGGAATAGCAATCAGCCCCAGCATTTT. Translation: CASSLIGGNSNQPQHF.

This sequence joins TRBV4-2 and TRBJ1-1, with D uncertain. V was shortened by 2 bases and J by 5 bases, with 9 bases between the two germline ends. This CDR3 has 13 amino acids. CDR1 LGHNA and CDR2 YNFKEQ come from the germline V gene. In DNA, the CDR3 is TGTGCCAGCAGCCAAACAACGGATACTGAAGCTTTCTTT. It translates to CASSQTTDTEAFF.

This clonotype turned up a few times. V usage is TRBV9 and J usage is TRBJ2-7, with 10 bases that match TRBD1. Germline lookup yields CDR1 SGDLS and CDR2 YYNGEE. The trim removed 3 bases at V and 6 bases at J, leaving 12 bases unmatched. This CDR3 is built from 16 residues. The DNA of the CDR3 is TGTGCCAGCAGCGATGGGGAGGGACAGGGGAACCGCGAGCAGTACTTC. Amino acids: CASSDGEGQGNREQYF.

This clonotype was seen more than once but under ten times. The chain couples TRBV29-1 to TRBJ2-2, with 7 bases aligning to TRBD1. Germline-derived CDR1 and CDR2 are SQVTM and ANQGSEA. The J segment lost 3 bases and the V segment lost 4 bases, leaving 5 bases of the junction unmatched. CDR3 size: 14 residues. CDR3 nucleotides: TGCAGCGTTGTAGGGCAGGGGGACACCGGGGAGCTGTTTTTT. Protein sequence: CSVVGQGDTGELFF.

In DNA, the CDR3 is TGTGCCAGCAGTTATAAATACACAGATACGCAGTATTTT. Its translation: CASSYKYTDTQYF. V usage is TRBV6-5 and J usage is TRBJ2-3; no definite D call. The germline CDR1 and CDR2 sequences are MNHEY and SVGAGI. CDR3 length equals 13 residues. Trimming took off 3 bases at V and 2 bases at J, with 6 bases between the two ends.

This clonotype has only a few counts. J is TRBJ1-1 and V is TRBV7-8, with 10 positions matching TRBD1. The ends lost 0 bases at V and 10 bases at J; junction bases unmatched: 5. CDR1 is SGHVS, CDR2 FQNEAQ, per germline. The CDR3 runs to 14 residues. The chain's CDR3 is CASSLARTGGTAFF. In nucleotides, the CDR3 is TGTGCCAGCAGCTTAGCCAGGACAGGGGGTACAGCTTTCTTT.

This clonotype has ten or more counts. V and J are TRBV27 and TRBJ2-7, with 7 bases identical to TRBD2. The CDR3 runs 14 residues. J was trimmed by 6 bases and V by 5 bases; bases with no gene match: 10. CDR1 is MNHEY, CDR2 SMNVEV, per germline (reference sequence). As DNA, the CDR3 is TGTGCCAGCAGTCCGGGGGGAGGAGGCAGCGAGCAGTACTTC. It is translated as CASSPGGGGSEQYF.

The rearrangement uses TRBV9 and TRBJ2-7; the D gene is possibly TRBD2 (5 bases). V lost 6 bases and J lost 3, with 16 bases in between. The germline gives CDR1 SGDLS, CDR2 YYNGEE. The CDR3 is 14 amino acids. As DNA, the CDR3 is TGTGCCAGCACCCGGGGTGATCGGGACTACGAGCAGTACTTC. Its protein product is CASTRGDRDYEQYF.

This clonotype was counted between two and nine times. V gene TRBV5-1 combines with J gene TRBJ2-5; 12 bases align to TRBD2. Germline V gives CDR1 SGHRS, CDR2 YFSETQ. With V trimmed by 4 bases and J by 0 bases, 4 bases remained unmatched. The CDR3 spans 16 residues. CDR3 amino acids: CASSDGTSGYQETQYF. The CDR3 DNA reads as TGCGCCAGCAGCGACGGGACTAGCGGGTACCAAGAGACCCAGTACTTC.

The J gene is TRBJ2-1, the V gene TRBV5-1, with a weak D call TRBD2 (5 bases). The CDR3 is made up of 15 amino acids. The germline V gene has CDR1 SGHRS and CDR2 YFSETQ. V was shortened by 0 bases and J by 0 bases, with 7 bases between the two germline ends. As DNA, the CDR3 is TGCGCCAGCAGCTTGGCGGACTCCTCCTACAATGAGCAGTTCTTC. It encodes CASSLADSSYNEQFF.

This chain's CDR3 is CASSLGLTTPYEQYF. CDR3 DNA: TGTGCCAGCAGCTTAGGCCTGACAACCCCCTACGAGCAGTACTTC. The chain combines TRBV7-9 with TRBJ2-7, with no clear D. Germline V lookup: CDR1 SEHNR, CDR2 FQNEAQ (reference sequence). The CDR3 sequence is 15 residues long. Trimming stripped 1 base from V and 2 bases from J, with 12 bases between.

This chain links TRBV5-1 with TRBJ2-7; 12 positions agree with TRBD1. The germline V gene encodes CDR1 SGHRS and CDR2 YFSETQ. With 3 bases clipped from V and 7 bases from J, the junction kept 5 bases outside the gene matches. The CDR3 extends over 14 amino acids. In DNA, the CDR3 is TGCGCCAGCAGCTCGGGACAGGGGGCTGGAGAGCAGTACTTC. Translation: CASSSGQGAGEQYF.

The CDR3 region is CSASGGDEKLFF. The CDR3 nucleotides are TGCAGTGCTAGCGGGGGAGATGAAAAACTGTTTTTT. The chain recombines TRBV20-1 with TRBJ1-4, with D perhaps matching TRBD1 (5 bases). Trimming took off 3 bases at V and 6 bases at J, with 8 bases between the two ends. This CDR3 contains 12 residues. In germline, CDR1 is DFQATT, CDR2 SNEGSKA (reference sequence).

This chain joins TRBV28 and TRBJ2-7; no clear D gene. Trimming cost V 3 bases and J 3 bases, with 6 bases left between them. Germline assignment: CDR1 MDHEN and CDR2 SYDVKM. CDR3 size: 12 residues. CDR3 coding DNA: TGTGCCAGCAGTTTTCTGAACTACGAGCAGTACTTC. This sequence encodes CASSFLNYEQYF.

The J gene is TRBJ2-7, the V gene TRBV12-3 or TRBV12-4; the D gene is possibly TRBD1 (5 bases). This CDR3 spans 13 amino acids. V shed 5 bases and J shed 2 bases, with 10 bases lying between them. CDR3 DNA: TGTGCCAGCAGTGGGGCGTCGGCCTACGAGCAGTACTTC. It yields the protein CASSGASAYEQYF.

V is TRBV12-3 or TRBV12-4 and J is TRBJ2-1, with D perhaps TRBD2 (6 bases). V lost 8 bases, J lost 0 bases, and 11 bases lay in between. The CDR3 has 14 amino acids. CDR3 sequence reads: CASVAGSSYNEQFF. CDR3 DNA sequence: TGTGCCAGCGTCGCGGGGAGCTCCTACAATGAGCAGTTCTTC.

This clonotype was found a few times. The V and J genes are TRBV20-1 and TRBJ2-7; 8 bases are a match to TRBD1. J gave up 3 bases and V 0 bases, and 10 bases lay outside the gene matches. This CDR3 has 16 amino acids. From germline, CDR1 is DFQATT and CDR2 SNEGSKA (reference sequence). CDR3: CSARDLRGTGRYEQYF. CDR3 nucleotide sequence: TGCAGTGCTAGAGATCTTAGGGGGACAGGTCGCTACGAGCAGTACTTC.

CDR3 bases: TGCGCCAGCAGCCGAAGGGACAGGAATGAGCAGTTCTTC. Translating gives CASSRRDRNEQFF. This rearrangement joins TRBV4-1 to TRBJ2-1; 8 nucleotides line up with TRBD1. V was clipped by 4 bases and J by 7 bases; unmatched bases: 3. The CDR3 length is 13 residues. Germline-derived CDR1 and CDR2 are MGHRA and YSYEKL.

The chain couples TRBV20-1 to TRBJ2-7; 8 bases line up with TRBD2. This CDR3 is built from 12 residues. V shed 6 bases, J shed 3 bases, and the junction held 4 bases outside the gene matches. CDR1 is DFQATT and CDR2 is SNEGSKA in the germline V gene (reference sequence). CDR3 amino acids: CSAAGTSYEQYF. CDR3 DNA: TGCAGTGCGGCCGGGACTAGCTACGAGCAGTACTTC.

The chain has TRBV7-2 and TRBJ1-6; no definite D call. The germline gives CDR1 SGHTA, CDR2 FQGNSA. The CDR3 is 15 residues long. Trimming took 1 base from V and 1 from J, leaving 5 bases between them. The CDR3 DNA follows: TGTGCCAGCAGCTTAGAGTTATCCTATAATTCACCCCTCCACTTT. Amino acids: CASSLELSYNSPLHF.

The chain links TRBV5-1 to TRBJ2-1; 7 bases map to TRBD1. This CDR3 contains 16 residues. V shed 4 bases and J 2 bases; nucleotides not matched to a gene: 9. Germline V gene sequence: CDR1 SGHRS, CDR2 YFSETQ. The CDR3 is CASSPGAGGAYNEQFF. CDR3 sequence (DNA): TGCGCCAGCAGCCCAGGGGCAGGGGGTGCCTACAATGAGCAGTTCTTC.

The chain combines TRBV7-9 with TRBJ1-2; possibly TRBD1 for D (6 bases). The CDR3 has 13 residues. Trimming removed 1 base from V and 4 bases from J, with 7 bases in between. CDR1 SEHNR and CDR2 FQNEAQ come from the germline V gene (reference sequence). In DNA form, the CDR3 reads TGTGCCAGCAGCTTAGGGGGGGCCTATGGCTACACCTTC. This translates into CASSLGGAYGYTF.

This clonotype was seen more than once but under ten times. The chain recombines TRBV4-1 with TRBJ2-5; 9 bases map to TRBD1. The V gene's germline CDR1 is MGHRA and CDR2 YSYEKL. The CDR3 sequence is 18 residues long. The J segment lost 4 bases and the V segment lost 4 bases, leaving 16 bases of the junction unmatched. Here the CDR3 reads CASSPSEVDRGGGETQYF. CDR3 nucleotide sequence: TGCGCCAGCAGCCCGTCAGAAGTAGACAGGGGGGGAGGAGAGACCCAGTACTTC.

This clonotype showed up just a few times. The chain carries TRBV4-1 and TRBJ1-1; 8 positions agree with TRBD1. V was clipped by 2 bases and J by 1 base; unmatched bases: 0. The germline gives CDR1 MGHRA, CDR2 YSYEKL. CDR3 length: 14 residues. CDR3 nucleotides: TGCGCCAGCAGCCAAACAGGGGGGAACACTGAAGCTTTCTTT. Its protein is CASSQTGGNTEAFF.

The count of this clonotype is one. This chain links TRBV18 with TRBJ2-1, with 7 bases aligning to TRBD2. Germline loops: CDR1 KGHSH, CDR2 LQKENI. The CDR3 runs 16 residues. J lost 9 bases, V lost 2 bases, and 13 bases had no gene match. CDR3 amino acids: CASSPSRLARNIEQFF. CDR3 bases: TGTGCCAGCTCACCATCAAGACTAGCTAGGAACATTGAGCAGTTCTTC.

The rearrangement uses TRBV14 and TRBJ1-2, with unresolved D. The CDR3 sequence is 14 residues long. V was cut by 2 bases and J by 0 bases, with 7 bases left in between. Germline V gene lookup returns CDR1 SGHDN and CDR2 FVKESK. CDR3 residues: CASSQFQTNYGYTF. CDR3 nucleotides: TGTGCCAGCAGCCAATTTCAGACTAACTATGGCTACACCTTC.

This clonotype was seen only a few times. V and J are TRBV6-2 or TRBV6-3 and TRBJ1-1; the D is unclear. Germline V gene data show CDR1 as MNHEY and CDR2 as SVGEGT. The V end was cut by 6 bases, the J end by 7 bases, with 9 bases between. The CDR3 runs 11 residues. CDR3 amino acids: CASSPRDEAFF. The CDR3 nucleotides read TGTGCCAGCAGCCCCCGGGATGAAGCTTTCTTT.

Here the CDR3 reads CASTPSTIGETQYF. The CDR3 DNA sequence: TGTGCCAGCACGCCCAGTACGATCGGAGAGACCCAGTACTTC. This sequence joins TRBV6-5 and TRBJ2-5, with no clear D. Germline V gene data show CDR1 as MNHEY and CDR2 as SVGAGI. The V and J ends lost 7 bases and 4 bases respectively, with 16 bases between them. The CDR3 extends over 14 amino acids.

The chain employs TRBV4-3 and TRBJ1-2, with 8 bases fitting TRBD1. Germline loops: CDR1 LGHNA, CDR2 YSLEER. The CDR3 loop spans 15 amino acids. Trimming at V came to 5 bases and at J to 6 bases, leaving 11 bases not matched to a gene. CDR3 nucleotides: TGCGCCAGCAGCACCGTGGACAGGGACACTAATGGCTACACCTTC. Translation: CASSTVDRDTNGYTF.